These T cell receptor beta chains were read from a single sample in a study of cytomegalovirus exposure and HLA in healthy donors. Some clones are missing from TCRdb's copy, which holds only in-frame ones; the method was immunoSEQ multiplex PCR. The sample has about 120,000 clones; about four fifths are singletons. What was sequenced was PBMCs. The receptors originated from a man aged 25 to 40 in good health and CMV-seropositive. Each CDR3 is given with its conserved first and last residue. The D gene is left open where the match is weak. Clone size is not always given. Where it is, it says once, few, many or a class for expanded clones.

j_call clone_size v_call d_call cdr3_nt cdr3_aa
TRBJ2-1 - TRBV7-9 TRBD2 TGTGCCAGCAGCCGTATAGCGGGAGGGTACAATGAGCAGTTCTTC CASSRIAGGYNEQFF
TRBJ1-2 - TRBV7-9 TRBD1 TGTGCCAGCAGCCCGGGGGACAGCCTGAGCCCCAAGGGCTACACCTTC CASSPGDSLSPKGYTF
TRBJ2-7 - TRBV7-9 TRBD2 TGTGCCAGCAGCTTAGAATGGTGGACTAGCGGGGGAAACGAGCAGTACTTC CASSLEWWTSGGNEQYF
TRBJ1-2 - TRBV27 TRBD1 TGTGCCAGCAGTTTAGACCGCCTGACAGGGGGTAACTATGGCTACACCTTC CASSLDRLTGGNYGYTF
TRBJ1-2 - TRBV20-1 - TGCAGTGCTAGGCTCGGTTTCGGCTACACCTTC CSARLGFGYTF
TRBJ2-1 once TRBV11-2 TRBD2 TGTGCCAGCAGCTGGGAGCGGGGGGGCGGCTACAATGAGCAGTTCTTC CASSWERGGGYNEQFF
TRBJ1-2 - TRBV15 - TGTGCCACCAGCAGAGATCGTATGAGGTATTCGGGCTACACCTTC CATSRDRMRYSGYTF
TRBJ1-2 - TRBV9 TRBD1 TGTGCCAGCGCTCTCCTGAACGCCGACAGGGCTTATGGCTACACCTTC CASALLNADRAYGYTF
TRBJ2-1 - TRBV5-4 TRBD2 TGTGCCAGCAGCTTATCTAGCGGGGGTTTCGATGAGCAGTTCTTC CASSLSSGGFDEQFF
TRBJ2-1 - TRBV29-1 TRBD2 TGCAGCGCCACGCTAGCGGGGGGCAATGAGCAGTTCTTC CSATLAGGNEQFF
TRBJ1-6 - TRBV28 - TGTGCCAGCAGTTTATTGAGGGCACCCCTCCACTTT CASSLLRAPLHF
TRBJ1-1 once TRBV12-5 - TGTGCTAGTGGTTTAACAGGGAACACTGAAGCTTTCTTT CASGLTGNTEAFF
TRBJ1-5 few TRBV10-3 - TGTGCCATCCCCCGGCGGGATGTCCAGCCCCAGCATTTT CAIPRRDVQPQHF
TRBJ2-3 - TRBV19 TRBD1 TGTGCCAGTAGTATCGGGACAGGGCCCGATACGCAGTATTTT CASSIGTGPDTQYF
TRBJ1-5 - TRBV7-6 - TGTGCCAGCAGCTCCCAGGGTCAGCCCCAGCATTTT CASSSQGQPQHF
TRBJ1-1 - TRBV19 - TGTGCCAGTAGTATCCGGGACATCCGATACACTGAAGCTTTCTTT CASSIRDIRYTEAFF
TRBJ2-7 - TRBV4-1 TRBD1 TGCGCCAGCAGCCAAGGGCGACAGGGGGCCTACGAGCAGTACTTC CASSQGRQGAYEQYF
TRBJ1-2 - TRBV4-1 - TGCGCCAGCAGCCAAGATTATCAGGGTGATGGCTACACCTTC CASSQDYQGDGYTF
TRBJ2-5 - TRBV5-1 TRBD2 TGCGCCAGCAGCCCGATGACTAGCGGGGGGGCCCGGGAGACCCAGTACTTC CASSPMTSGGARETQYF
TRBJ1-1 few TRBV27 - TGTGCCAGCAGTAAAGGACAGACTGAAGCTTTCTTT CASSKGQTEAFF
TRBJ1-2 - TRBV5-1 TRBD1 TGCGCCAGCAGCTCGACAGGGTTTGACGGCTACACCTTC CASSSTGFDGYTF
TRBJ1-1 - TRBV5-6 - TGTGCCAGCAGCTTGGATCCGACTGTGAACACTGAAGCTTTCTTT CASSLDPTVNTEAFF
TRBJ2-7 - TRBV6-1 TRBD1 TGTGCCAGCAGTGAAGGACAGGGGAACTACGAGCAGTACTTC CASSEGQGNYEQYF
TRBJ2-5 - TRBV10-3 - TGTGCCATCAGTGAACTGGGAGGTGGCCAAGAGACCCAGTACTTC CAISELGGGQETQYF
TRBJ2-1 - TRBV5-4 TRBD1 TGTGCCAGCAGCTTGGGGGGACAGAGCTCCTACAATGAGCAGTTCTTC CASSLGGQSSYNEQFF
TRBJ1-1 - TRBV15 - TGTGCCACCAGCAGAACAGGCATCATGAACACTGAAGCTTTCTTT CATSRTGIMNTEAFF
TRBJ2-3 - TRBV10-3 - TGTGCCATCAGTCCCCTGATGAGCGGTGCCCACGGAGATACGCAGTATTTT CAISPLMSGAHGDTQYF
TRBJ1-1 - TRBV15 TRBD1 TGTGCCACCAGCAGAGGAGGCAGGGGGAATGAAGCTTTCTTT CATSRGGRGNEAFF
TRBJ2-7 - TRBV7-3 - TGTGCCAGCAGCTTAGGCAGGGATTACGAGCAGTACTTC CASSLGRDYEQYF
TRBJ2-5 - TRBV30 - TGTGCCTGGAGTTCCCCGGAAGAGACCCAGTACTTC CAWSSPEETQYF
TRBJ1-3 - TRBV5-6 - TGTGCCAGCAGCTTCCAGGGGCCCTCTGGAAACACCATATATTTT CASSFQGPSGNTIYF
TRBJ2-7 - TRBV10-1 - TGCGCCAGCAGTCCTCTAGGTTTTATCTACGAGCAGTACTTC CASSPLGFIYEQYF
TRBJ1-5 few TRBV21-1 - TGTGCCAGCAGCAAAGCTGGACGGGACAATCAGCCCCAGCATTTT CASSKAGRDNQPQHF
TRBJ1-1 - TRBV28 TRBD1 TGTGCCAGCAGTCTCGGGACAGGGAACACTGAAGCTTTCTTT CASSLGTGNTEAFF
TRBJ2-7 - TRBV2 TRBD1 TGTGCCAGCTTGCCAGGGGGCAGGTACGAGCAGTACTTC CASLPGGRYEQYF
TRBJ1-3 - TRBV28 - TGTGCCAGCAGTCAGCTACAGGGCTCTGGAAACACCATATATTTT CASSQLQGSGNTIYF
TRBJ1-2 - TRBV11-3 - TGTGCCAGCAGCCTCAGGGCCGATGGCGCGAGTGGCTACACCTTC CASSLRADGASGYTF